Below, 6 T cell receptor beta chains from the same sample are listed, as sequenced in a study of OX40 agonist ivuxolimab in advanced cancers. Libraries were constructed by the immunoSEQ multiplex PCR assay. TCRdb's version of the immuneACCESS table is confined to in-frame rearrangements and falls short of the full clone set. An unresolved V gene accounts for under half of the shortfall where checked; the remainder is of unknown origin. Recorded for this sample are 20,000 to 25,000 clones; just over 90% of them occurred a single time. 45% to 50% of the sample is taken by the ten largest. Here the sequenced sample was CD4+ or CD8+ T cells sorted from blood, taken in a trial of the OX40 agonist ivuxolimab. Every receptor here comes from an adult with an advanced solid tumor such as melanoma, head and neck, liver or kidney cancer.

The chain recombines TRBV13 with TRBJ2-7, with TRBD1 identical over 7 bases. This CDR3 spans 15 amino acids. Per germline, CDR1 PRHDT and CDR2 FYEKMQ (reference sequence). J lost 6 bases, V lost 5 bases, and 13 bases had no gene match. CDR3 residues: CASSPRPGQPGEQYF. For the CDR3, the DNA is TGTGCCAGCAGCCCTCGACCGGGACAGCCCGGCGAGCAGTACTTC.

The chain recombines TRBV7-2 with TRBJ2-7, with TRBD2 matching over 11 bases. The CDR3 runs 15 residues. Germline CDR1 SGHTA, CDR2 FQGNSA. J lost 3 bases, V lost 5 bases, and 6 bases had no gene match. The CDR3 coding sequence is TGTGCCAGCAGCCAGACTAGCGGGGTCTACTACGAGCAGTACTTC. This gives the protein CASSQTSGVYYEQYF.

Here the CDR3 reads CATSRTSTDTQYF. For the CDR3, the DNA is TGTGCCACCAGCAGGACTAGCACAGATACGCAGTATTTT. The chain employs TRBV15 and TRBJ2-3; D ambiguous. The CDR3 covers 13 residues. V was clipped by 3 bases and J by 0 bases, with 4 bases between them. Germline CDR1 and CDR2: LNHNV and YYDKDF (reference sequence).

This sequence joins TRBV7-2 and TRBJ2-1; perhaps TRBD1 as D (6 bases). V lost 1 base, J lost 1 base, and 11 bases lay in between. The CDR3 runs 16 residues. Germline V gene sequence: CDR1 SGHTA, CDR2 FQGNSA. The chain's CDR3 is CASSLGGHPSYNEQFF. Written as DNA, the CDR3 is TGTGCCAGCAGCTTAGGGGGACACCCATCCTACAATGAGCAGTTCTTC.

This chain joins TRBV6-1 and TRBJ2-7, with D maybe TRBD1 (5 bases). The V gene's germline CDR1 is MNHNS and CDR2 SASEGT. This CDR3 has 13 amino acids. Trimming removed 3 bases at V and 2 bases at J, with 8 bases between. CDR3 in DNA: TGTGCCAGCAGTGACTCAGGGCCCTACGAGCAGTACTTC. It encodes CASSDSGPYEQYF.

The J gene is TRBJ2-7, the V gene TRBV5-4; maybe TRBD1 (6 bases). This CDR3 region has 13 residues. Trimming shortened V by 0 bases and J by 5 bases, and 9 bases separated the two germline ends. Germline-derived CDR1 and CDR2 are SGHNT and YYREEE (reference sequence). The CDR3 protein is CASSLVQGDEQYF. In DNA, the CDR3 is TGTGCCAGCAGCTTGGTACAGGGTGACGAGCAGTACTTC.